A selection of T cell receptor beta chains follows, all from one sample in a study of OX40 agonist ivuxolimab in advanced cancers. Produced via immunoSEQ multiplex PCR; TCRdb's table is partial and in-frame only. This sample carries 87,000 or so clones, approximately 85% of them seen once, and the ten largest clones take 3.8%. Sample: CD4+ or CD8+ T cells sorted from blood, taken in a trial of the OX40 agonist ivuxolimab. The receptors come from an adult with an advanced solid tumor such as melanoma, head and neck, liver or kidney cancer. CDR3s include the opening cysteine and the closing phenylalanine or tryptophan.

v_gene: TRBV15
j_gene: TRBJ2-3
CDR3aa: CATRGDPSGNRDTQYF

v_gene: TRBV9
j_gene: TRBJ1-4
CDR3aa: CASSASPGTGDEKLFF

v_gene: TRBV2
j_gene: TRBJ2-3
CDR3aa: CASSLSLGDTQYF

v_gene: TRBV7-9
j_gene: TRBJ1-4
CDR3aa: CASSYWTGLGEKLFF

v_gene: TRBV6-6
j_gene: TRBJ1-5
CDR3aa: CASSYRSSNQPQHF

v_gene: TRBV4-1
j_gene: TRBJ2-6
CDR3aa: CASRRTTGANVLTF

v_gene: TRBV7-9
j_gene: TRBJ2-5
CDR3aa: CASSLAWGTGGRETQYF

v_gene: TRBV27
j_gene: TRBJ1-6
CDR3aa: CASRVGINSPLHF

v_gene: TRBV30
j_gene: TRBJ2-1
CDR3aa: CAWRRLTTPFF

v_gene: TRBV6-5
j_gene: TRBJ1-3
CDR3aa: CASSYWDRGPGNTIYF

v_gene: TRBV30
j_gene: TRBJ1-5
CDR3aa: CACQGYSNQPQHF

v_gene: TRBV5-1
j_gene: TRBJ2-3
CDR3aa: CASSLGTSGTTDTQYF

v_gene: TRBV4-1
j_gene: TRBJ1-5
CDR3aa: CASSQVPGQSLWPQHF

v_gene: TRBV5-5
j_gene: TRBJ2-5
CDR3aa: CASSFLAGKETQYF

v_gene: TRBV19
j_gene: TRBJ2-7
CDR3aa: CASSISSGGLYEQYF

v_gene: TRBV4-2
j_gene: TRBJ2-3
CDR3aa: CASSQGDRLFTDTQYF

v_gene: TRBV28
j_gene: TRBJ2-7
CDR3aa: CASSGHRGPAYEQYF

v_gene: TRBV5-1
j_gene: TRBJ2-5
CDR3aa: CASSLEPQETQYF

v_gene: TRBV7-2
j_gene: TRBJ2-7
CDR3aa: CASSLGGYSYEQYF

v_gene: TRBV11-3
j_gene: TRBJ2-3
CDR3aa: CASSLVSDTQYF

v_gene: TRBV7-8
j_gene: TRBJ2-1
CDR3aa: CASSLGGRAGEQFF

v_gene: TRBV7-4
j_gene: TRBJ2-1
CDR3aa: CASSLRTGLVEQFF

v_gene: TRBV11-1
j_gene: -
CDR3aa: CASSLAETSPYEQYF

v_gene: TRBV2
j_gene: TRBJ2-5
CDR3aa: CASREDRGRETQYF

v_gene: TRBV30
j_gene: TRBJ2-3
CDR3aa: CAWTASGKVCTQYF

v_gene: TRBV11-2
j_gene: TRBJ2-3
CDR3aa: CASSLGTGVDTQYF

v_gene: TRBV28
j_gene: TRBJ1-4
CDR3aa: CASSAWGQGYEKLFF

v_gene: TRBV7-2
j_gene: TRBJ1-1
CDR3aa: CASSLTVNTEAFF

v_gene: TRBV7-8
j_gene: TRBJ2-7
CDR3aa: CASSLPESPHEQYF

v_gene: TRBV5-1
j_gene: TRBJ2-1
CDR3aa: CASRREGENNEQFF

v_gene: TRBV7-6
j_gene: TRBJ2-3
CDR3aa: CASSLAPSGDTQYF

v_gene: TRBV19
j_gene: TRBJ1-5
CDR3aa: CASSILGGGQPQHF

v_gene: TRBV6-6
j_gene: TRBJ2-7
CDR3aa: CASSYSPFRSSYEQYF

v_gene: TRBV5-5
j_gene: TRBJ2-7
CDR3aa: CASSRSFIGSGGEQYF

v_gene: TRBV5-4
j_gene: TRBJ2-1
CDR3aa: CASTTASDGEQFF

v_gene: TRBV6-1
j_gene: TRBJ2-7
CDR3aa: CASNDRAFAYEQYF

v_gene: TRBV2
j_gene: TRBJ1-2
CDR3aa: CASPGRPNYGYTF

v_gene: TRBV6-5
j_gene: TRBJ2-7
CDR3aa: CASSKDGMVYEQYF

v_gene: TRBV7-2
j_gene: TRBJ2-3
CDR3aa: CASSPTGLAGGRGTQYF

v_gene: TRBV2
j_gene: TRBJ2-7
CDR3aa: CATQDGTYEQYF

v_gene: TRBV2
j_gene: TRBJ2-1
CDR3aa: CASNRDVAYNEQFF

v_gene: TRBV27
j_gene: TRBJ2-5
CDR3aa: CASSLGDRLETQYF

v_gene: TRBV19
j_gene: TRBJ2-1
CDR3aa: CASSPTTSVVGKEQFF

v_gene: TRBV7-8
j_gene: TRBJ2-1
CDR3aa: CASSFPGLADYNEQFF

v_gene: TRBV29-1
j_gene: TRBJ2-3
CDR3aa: CSVGGTDTQYF

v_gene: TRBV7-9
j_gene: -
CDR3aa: CASSFLVYEQYF

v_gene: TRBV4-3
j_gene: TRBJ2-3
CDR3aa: CASSQGTGPDTQYF

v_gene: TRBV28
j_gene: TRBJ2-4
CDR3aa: CASTLSGEGDIQYF

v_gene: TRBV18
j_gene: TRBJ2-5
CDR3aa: CASSPRARYQETQYF

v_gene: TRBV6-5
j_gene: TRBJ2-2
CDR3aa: CASRRSGGTGELFF

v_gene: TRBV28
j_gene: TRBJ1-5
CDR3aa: CASSFLAGMGNQPQHF

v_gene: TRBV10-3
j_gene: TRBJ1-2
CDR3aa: CAISDLGQGNYGYTF

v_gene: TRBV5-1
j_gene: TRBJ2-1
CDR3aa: CASSYRSGSINEQFF

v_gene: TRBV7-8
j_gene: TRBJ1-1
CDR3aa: CASSLYRMPKTKMSEAFF